These 29 T cell receptor beta chains were sequenced from one sample in a study of CD8+ T cells in alopecia areata. Treatment of the sample: oral pan-JAK inhibitor, 5-10 mg twice daily. Investigators isolated RNA and reverse transcribed it into cDNA to act as the sequencing template. TCRdb's table, derived via immunoSEQ multiplex PCR, lists solely in-frame clones and lacks some. The sample contains 150,000 to 200,000 clones, 58% of which appear only once. This sample comprised CD4+ T cells sorted from blood, obtained at approximately week 61, from a patient treated with tofacitinib. These receptors all stem from a human donor with alopecia areata.

The table lists this clone with a few counts. This rearrangement joins TRBV6-5 to TRBJ1-1; D is unclear. The V gene lost 8 bases and the J gene lost 4 bases, with 14 bases spanning the gap. The CDR3 has 13 amino acids. Germline V gives CDR1 MNHEY, CDR2 SVGAGI. Here the CDR3 reads CASSGRGFTEAFF. The CDR3 DNA follows: TGTGCCAGCTCCGGCAGAGGCTTCACTGAAGCTTTCTTT.

The J gene is TRBJ1-4, the V gene TRBV5-1, with unresolved D. Germline loops: CDR1 SGHRS, CDR2 YFSETQ. CDR3 size: 13 residues. V gave up 4 bases and J gave up 3 bases, with 7 bases separating them. CDR3 nucleotide sequence: TGCGCCAGCAGCAGGGAGGCTAATGAAAAACTGTTTTTT. It specifies CASSREANEKLFF.

CDR3 bases: TGTGCCTGGAGTCCGAACAGGGGTTCGGAGCAGTACTTC. Translation: CAWSPNRGSEQYF. The chain joins TRBV30 to TRBJ2-7; 7 positions agree with TRBD1. CDR1 and CDR2 (germline): GTSNPN, SVGIG (reference sequence). V lost 2 bases and J lost 7; bases outside the gene matches: 8. CDR3 size: 13 residues. Full variable domain (outside the CDR3, taken from reference TRBV30 and TRBJ2-7): SQTIHQWPATLVQPVGSPLSLECTVEGTSNPNLYWYRQAAGRGLQLLFYSVGIGQISSEVPQNLSASRPQDRQFILSSKKLLLSDSGFYLCAWSPNRGSEQYFGPGTRLTVT.

This rearrangement joins TRBV27 to TRBJ1-5; D is ambiguous. Deletions cut 0 bases from V and 2 bases from J, with 8 bases between. Germline V CDR1 and CDR2: MNHEY, SMNVEV (reference sequence). This CDR3 has 15 residues. CDR3 nucleotide sequence: TGTGCCAGCAGTTTATCTTTAGCCGGCAATCAGCCCCAGCATTTT. The encoded protein is CASSLSLAGNQPQHF.

Many counts were recorded for this clone. This sequence joins TRBV4-2 and TRBJ2-2; perhaps TRBD2 as D (5 bases). V gave up 4 bases and J gave up 7 bases, with 7 bases separating them. This CDR3 is built from 12 residues. Germline-derived CDR1 and CDR2 are LGHNA and YNFKEQ. The CDR3 coding sequence is TGTGCCAGCAGCCCTGGGAGCGGGGAGCTGTTTTTT. Amino acid sequence: CASSPGSGELFF.

The V gene is TRBV6-1, the J gene TRBJ2-3; TRBD2 matches 7 bases. With V trimmed by 4 bases and J by 2 bases, 9 bases remained unmatched. CDR1 and CDR2 from the germline V gene are MNHNS and SASEGT. This CDR3 contains 16 residues. CDR3 residues: CASSGGDYRYTDTQYF. Here the CDR3 DNA reads TGTGCCAGCAGTGGGGGGGACTACCGGTACACAGATACGCAGTATTTT.

This clone was seen a few times. Other DNA sequences in the sample encode the same CDR3. This chain uses TRBV23-1 with TRBJ1-1; D is possibly TRBD1 (6 bases). TRBV23-1 is marked as an open reading frame, function uncertain. The CDR3 has 12 residues. Trimming removed 2 bases from V and 8 bases from J, with 9 bases in between. CDR3 amino acids: CASSQTGTEAFF. In DNA, the CDR3 is TGCGCCAGCAGTCAAACCGGGACAGAAGCTTTCTTT.

The rearrangement links TRBV15 to TRBJ1-1, with D possibly matching TRBD1 (5 bases). With 0 bases removed from V and 3 bases from J, the gap between germline ends came to 14 bases. Germline CDR1 reads LNHNV; CDR2 reads YYDKDF (reference sequence). CDR3 length: 16 amino acids. CDR3 bases: TGTGCCACCAGCAGAGATCTCCCAGGGAGGGACACTGAAGCTTTCTTT. Translating it yields CATSRDLPGRDTEAFF.

This chain uses TRBV5-1 with TRBJ2-5; D possibly matches TRBD1 or TRBD2 (5 bases each). V dropped 4 bases and J dropped 2 bases, with 18 bases sitting between them. The CDR3 length is 16 residues. The V gene's germline CDR1 is SGHRS and CDR2 YFSETQ. As DNA, the CDR3 is TGCGCCAGCAGCGACGGACGGAGGACACCACAAGAGACCCAGTACTTC. Translating gives CASSDGRRTPQETQYF.

The chain uses TRBV13 and TRBJ2-1, with 9 bases identical to TRBD1. The ends lost 3 bases at V and 8 bases at J; junction bases unmatched: 11. Per the germline V gene, CDR1 is PRHDT and CDR2 is FYEKMQ (reference sequence). The CDR3 is 16 residues long. CDR3 in DNA: TGTGCCAGCAGCTTCATTCCGGGACAGGGCTTAGATGAGCAGTTCTTC. It specifies CASSFIPGQGLDEQFF.

DNA of the CDR3: TGTGCCAGCAGCTTGCCCGACAGGGGCACAGATACGCAGTATTTT. Protein product: CASSLPDRGTDTQYF. The genes are TRBV5-6 and TRBJ2-3; 7 bases are shared with TRBD1. Germline values: CDR1 SGHDT, CDR2 YYEEEE. The CDR3 covers 15 residues. V was pared by 1 base and J by 1 base, with 3 bases of the junction left unmatched.

V gene TRBV6-1 combines with J gene TRBJ1-5, with a weak D call TRBD1 (5 bases). With 4 bases removed from V and 4 bases from J, the gap between germline ends came to 14 bases. The CDR3 contains 15 residues. Per the germline V gene, CDR1 is MNHNS and CDR2 is SASEGT. The CDR3, as DNA: TGTGCCAGCAGTGTTTCGGGACGGGGGAATCAGCCCCAGCATTTT. It yields the protein CASSVSGRGNQPQHF.

The chain is built from TRBV5-6 and TRBJ2-5; D ambiguous. This CDR3 spans 11 amino acids. The V gene's germline CDR1 is SGHDT and CDR2 YYEEEE. V was pared by 0 bases and J by 7 bases, with 4 bases between. The CDR3 coding sequence is TGTGCCAGCAGCTTGGAGAGGACCCAGTACTTC. Amino acids: CASSLERTQYF.

Details on this clone: Other DNA sequences in the same sample also yield this CDR3. The V call is TRBV7-8, the J call TRBJ2-1; D ambiguous. The V end lost 1 base, the J end lost 4 bases, and 5 bases lay between the germline ends. Germline CDR1 is SGHVS and CDR2 is FQNEAQ. This CDR3 has 13 amino acids. The chain's CDR3 is CASSLVRYNEQFF. In nucleotides, the CDR3 is TGTGCCAGCAGCTTAGTTCGTTACAATGAGCAGTTCTTC.

The sample holds a few counts of this clone. The chain recombines TRBV4-2 with TRBJ1-3; 7 bases are a match to TRBD1. The germline V gene has CDR1 LGHNA and CDR2 YNFKEQ. The CDR3 sequence is 18 residues long. J was trimmed by 0 bases and V by 1 base; bases with no gene match: 9. CDR3 sequence reads: CASSQAKRQGTSGNTIYF. The CDR3, as DNA: TGTGCCAGCAGCCAAGCAAAAAGACAGGGAACCTCTGGAAACACCATATATTTT.

The V call is TRBV29-1, the J call TRBJ1-2, with D uncertain. The germline V gene encodes CDR1 SQVTM and CDR2 ANQGSEA. This CDR3 region has 13 residues. Trimming cost V 4 bases and J 4 bases, with 13 bases left between them. The chain's CDR3 is CSVVSRQSYGYTF. In nucleotides, the CDR3 is TGCAGCGTTGTTTCCCGGCAGAGCTATGGCTACACCTTC.

This chain joins TRBV30 and TRBJ2-3; 7 bases match TRBD1. V lost 4 bases and J lost 1; bases outside the gene matches: 8. The germline gives CDR1 GTSNPN, CDR2 SVGIG (reference sequence). This CDR3 has 15 residues. The CDR3 coding sequence is TGTGCCTGGACGCAGGGGGTAGGCGGCACAGATACGCAGTATTTT. This sequence encodes CAWTQGVGGTDTQYF.

The V and J genes are TRBV7-9 and TRBJ2-5; D gene unclear. CDR1 is SEHNR and CDR2 is FQNEAQ in the germline V gene (reference sequence). The V gene lost 2 bases and the J gene lost 4 bases, with 8 bases spanning the gap. The CDR3 is 13 residues long. The CDR3 DNA reads TGTGCCAGCAGCTTACAATGGGGAGAGACCCAGTACTTC. Translated: CASSLQWGETQYF.

V usage is TRBV19 and J usage is TRBJ2-7; D may correspond to TRBD1 or TRBD2 (5 bases each). CDR3 length: 13 residues. V lost 5 bases and J 3 bases, leaving 11 bases between the germline ends. Germline V gene lookup returns CDR1 LNHDA and CDR2 SQIVND (reference sequence). The CDR3: CASSVGPIYEQYF. The CDR3 DNA reads TGTGCCAGTAGTGTGGGACCGATCTACGAGCAGTACTTC.

This clone came up a few times. The rearrangement links TRBV23-1 to TRBJ2-1; D is unclear. TRBV23-1 is an ORF for which the function is uncertain. This CDR3 has 16 residues. Trimming took off 5 bases at V and 6 bases at J, with 20 bases between the two ends. CDR3 sequence (DNA): TGCGCCAGCAGTTATGGACCGGGTCTACAGTTCAATGAGCAGTTCTTC. Translated, it gives CASSYGPGLQFNEQFF.

This chain uses TRBV29-1 with TRBJ1-5, with 11 nucleotides matching TRBD1. The V and J ends lost 6 bases and 6 bases, in that order; junction bases with no gene match: 4. Germline lookup yields CDR1 SQVTM and CDR2 ANQGSEA. The CDR3 contains 13 residues. CDR3 sequence reads: CSVGQGVSQPQHF. The CDR3 DNA is TGCAGCGTGGGACAGGGGGTTTCTCAGCCCCAGCATTTT.

Of note for this clone: Other DNA sequences within the sample encode an identical CDR3. The rearrangement links TRBV4-1 to TRBJ2-5; no clear D gene. Germline CDR1 reads MGHRA; CDR2 reads YSYEKL. This CDR3 contains 13 residues. With 1 base removed from V and 2 bases from J, the gap between germline ends came to 5 bases. CDR3 amino acids: CASSQGRQETQYF. DNA of the CDR3: TGCGCCAGCAGCCAAGGTCGGCAAGAGACCCAGTACTTC.

V usage is TRBV4-1 and J usage is TRBJ1-1; tentative D call: TRBD1 (6 bases). Trimming pared 0 bases from V and 0 bases from J, leaving 14 bases between. This CDR3 contains 17 residues. Per germline, CDR1 MGHRA and CDR2 YSYEKL. In DNA, the CDR3 is TGCGCCAGCAGCCAAGAATTCTTCGACAGGTTGAACACTGAAGCTTTCTTT. Translating it yields CASSQEFFDRLNTEAFF.

This sequence joins TRBV4-1 and TRBJ2-7; D remains unclear. This CDR3 is built from 15 residues. Trimming left V 1 base short and J 0 bases short, with 10 bases between. The germline V gene has CDR1 MGHRA and CDR2 YSYEKL. CDR3 sequence: CASSQASGYSYEQYF. CDR3 coding DNA: TGCGCCAGCAGCCAAGCTTCTGGTTACTCCTACGAGCAGTACTTC.

Of note for this clone: Other DNA sequences in the same sample also yield this CDR3. The genes are TRBV5-1 and TRBJ2-3, with 9 bases fitting TRBD1. V shed 0 bases and J 1 base; nucleotides not matched to a gene: 0. This CDR3 comprises 15 residues. The germline CDR1 and CDR2 sequences are SGHRS and YFSETQ. CDR3 protein: CASSLDRGRTDTQYF. The DNA for the CDR3 is TGCGCCAGCAGCTTGGACAGGGGGCGCACAGATACGCAGTATTTT.

The V call is TRBV20-1, the J call TRBJ2-5; no reliable D call. The CDR3 loop spans 11 amino acids. Germline values: CDR1 DFQATT, CDR2 SNEGSKA (reference sequence). The V and J ends lost 6 bases and 4 bases respectively, with 9 bases between them. The CDR3 loop reads CSAMGGETQYF. The CDR3 DNA sequence: TGCAGTGCGATGGGCGGAGAGACCCAGTACTTC.

The sample holds a few counts of this clone. V and J are TRBV5-1 and TRBJ2-5; a weak D match, TRBD1 (5 bases). The CDR3 has 16 amino acids. Trimming left V 1 base short and J 4 bases short, with 17 bases between. Germline V gene sequence: CDR1 SGHRS, CDR2 YFSETQ. Written as DNA, the CDR3 is TGCGCCAGCAGCTTGAACGGCAGGGTCGATCGAGAGACCCAGTACTTC. It yields the protein CASSLNGRVDRETQYF.

This clone was detected a few times. V usage is TRBV2 and J usage is TRBJ2-5; a weak D match, TRBD2 (5 bases). Germline CDR1 reads SNHLY; CDR2 reads FYNNEI. Trimming stripped 9 bases from V and 5 bases from J, with 16 bases between. This CDR3 has 13 amino acids. This CDR3 reads CASEEWESETQYF. The CDR3 nucleotides read TGTGCCAGTGAAGAGTGGGAGTCGGAGACCCAGTACTTC.

This clone was recorded a few times. The CDR3 sequence: CATSRAGRRLGTEAFF. For the CDR3, the DNA is TGTGCCACCAGCAGAGCCGGCAGGAGGCTAGGGACTGAAGCTTTCTTT. The V and J genes are TRBV15 and TRBJ1-1, with D unclear. Trimming left V 1 base short and J 5 bases short, with 17 bases between. Germline V gene lookup returns CDR1 LNHNV and CDR2 YYDKDF (reference sequence). The CDR3 is made up of 16 amino acids.